These 5 T cell receptor beta chains share one sample of origin, sequenced in a study of Ad26.COV2.S vaccination and SARS-CoV-2 variants. Only in-frame clones appear in the TCRdb table, and some are missing; sequencing was by immunoSEQ multiplex PCR. The repertoire holds roughly 350,000 clones, with 65% to 90% as singletons. As for treatment: approximately 18 received Ad26.COV2.S at low or high dose, single or two shots; about 5 received placebo; per-sample allocation not given. Sampling took place 63 days after the first vaccine or placebo injection. The sequencing used peripheral blood, collected in a trial of Ad26.COV2.S vaccine versus placebo. Receptor source: a person between 18 and 65 years old who received the Ad26.COV2.S COVID-19 vaccine or a placebo.

The V call is TRBV7-2, the J call TRBJ2-1, with TRBD2 matching 11 bases. With V trimmed by 1 base and J by 15 bases, 11 bases remained unmatched. This CDR3 region has 15 residues. CDR1 SGHTA and CDR2 FQGNSA come from the germline V gene. CDR3 bases: TGTGCCAGCAGCTTAGGAAGTAGCGGGGGGGGCCCAAGGTTCTTC. Protein sequence: CASSLGSSGGGPRFF.

This chain joins TRBV7-2 and TRBJ2-7, with TRBD2 matching over 10 bases. V shed 6 bases and J 2 bases; nucleotides not matched to a gene: 4. The CDR3 runs to 14 residues. Germline values: CDR1 SGHTA, CDR2 FQGNSA. The CDR3 reads CASRSGRVPYEQYF. CDR3 DNA: TGTGCCAGCAGAAGCGGGAGGGTCCCCTACGAGCAGTACTTC.

This clone was counted once. The chain employs TRBV5-4 and TRBJ1-5; no definite D call. Germline V gives CDR1 SGHNT, CDR2 YYREEE (reference sequence). V was pared by 1 base and J by 5 bases, with 13 bases between. The length of the CDR3 is 15 residues. The CDR3 sequence: CASSLRRARDQPQHF. The CDR3 nucleotides read TGTGCCAGCAGCTTGAGAAGGGCGCGGGATCAGCCCCAGCATTTT.

The V gene is TRBV28, the J gene TRBJ1-2; possibly TRBD1 for D (5 bases). The V end lost 1 base, the J end lost 12 bases, and 21 bases lay between the germline ends. Germline V gene data show CDR1 as MDHEN and CDR2 as SYDVKM. CDR3 length: 15 residues. The CDR3 loop reads CASSLSLGEATVNTF. CDR3 sequence (DNA): TGTGCCAGCAGTTTATCCCTTGGGGAAGCGACAGTCAACACCTTC.

The chain has TRBV28 and TRBJ1-6; D remains ambiguous. Germline V gene lookup returns CDR1 MDHEN and CDR2 SYDVKM. Trimming stripped 6 bases from V and 10 bases from J, with 13 bases between. This CDR3 has 13 amino acids. The CDR3 loop is CASRLDGNSPLHF. The CDR3 bases are TGTGCCAGCAGACTAGACGGTAACTCACCCCTCCACTTT. The whole variable domain, filled in from reference TRBV28 and TRBJ1-6, reads DVKVTQSSRYLVKRTGEKVFLECVQDMDHENMFWYRQDPGLGLRLIYFSYDVKMKEKGDIPEGYSVSREKKERFSLILESASTNQTSMYLCASRLDGNSPLHFGNGTRLTVT.